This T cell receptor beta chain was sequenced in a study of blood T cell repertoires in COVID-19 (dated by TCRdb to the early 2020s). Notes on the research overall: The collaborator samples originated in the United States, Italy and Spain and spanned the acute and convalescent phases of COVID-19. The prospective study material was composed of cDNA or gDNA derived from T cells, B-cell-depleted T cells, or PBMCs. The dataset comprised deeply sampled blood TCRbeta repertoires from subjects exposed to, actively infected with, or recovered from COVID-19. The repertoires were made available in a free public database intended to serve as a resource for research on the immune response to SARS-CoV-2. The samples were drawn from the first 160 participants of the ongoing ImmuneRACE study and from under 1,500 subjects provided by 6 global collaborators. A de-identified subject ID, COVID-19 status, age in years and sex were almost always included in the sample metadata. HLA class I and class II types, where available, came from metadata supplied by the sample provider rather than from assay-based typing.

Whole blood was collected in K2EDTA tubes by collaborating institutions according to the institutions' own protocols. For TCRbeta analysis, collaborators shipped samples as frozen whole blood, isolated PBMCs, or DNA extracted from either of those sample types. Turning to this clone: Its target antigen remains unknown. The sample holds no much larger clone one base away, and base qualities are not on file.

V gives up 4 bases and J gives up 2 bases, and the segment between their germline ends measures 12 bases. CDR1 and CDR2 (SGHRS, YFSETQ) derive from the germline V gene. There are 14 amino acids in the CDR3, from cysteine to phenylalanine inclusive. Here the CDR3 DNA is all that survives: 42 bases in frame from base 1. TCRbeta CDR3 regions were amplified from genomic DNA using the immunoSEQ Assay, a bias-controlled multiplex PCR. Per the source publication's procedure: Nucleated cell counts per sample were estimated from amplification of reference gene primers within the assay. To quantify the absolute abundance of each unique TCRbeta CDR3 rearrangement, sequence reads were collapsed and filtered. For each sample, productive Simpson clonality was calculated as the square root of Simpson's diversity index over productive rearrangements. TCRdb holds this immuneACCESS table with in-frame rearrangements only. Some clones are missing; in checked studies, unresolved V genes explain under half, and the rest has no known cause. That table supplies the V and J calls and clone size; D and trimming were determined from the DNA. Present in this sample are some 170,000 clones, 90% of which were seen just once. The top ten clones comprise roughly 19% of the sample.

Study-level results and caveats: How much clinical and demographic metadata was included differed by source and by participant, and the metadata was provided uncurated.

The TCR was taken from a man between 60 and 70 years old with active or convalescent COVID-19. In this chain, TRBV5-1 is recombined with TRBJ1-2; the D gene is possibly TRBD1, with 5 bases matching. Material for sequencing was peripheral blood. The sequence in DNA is TGCGCCAGCAGCCCTCAGACAGCAAACTATGGCTACACCTTC. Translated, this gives CASSPQTANYGYTF.